This TCR beta chain derives from a study of blood T cell repertoires in COVID-19. Study-level information: COVID-19 samples collected from the United States, Italy and Spain covered acute and convalescent phases. Sources were T cells, B-cell-depleted T cells, or PBMCs; the material itself was cDNA or gDNA.

Original processing notes: Estimation of nucleated cell counts relied on the amplification of reference gene primers. Sequencing was performed with immunoSEQ multiplex PCR; in TCRdb, only in-frame clones are kept and a portion is missing. From that table come the V and J calls and clone size; the DNA was used to work out D and trimming. Of tens of thousands of clones in the sample, 91% are singletons; the top ten hold 15% to 18%. Per the germline V gene, CDR1 is SGHTA and CDR2 is FQGNSA. The J segment lost 3 bases and the V segment lost 0 bases, leaving 8 bases of the junction unmatched. The CDR3 sequence is 16 residues long.

The sequence derives from a woman in her thirties in a cohort sampled during active COVID-19. The sample was peripheral blood. The V gene is TRBV7-2, the J gene TRBJ2-7, with TRBD1 matching 7 bases. The CDR3 spells CASSLATGTDLYEQYF. CDR3 in DNA: TGTGCCAGCAGCTTAGCGACCGGGACAGATCTCTACGAGCAGTACTTC.